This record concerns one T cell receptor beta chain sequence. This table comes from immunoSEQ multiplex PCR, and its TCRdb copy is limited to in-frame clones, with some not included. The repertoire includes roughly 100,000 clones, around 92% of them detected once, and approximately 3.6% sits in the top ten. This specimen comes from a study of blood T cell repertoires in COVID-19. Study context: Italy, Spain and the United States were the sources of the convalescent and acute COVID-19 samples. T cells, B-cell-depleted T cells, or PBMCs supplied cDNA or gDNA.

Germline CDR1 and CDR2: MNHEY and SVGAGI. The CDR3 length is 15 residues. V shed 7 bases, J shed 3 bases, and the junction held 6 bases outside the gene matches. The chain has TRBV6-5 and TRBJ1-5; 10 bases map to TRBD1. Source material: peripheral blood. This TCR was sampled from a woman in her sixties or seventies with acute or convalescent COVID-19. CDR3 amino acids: CASNSGTGANQPQHF. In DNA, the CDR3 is TGTGCCAGCAACTCCGGGACAGGGGCCAATCAGCCCCAGCATTTT.